These T cell receptor beta chains were read from a single sample in a study of vaccination and CD4 T cells after COVID-19. For these TCRs, the target antigens are not known. Using its own MiXCR run on the PCR reads, TCRdb lists one record per CDR3 protein. The sample contains fewer than 8,500 distinct CDR3 sequences, roughly 71% of which appear only once. Sequences were obtained from CD4+ T cells from blood, cultured in vitro. Every receptor here comes from a human donor who had recovered from COVID-19. Each CDR3 is given with its conserved first and last residue. The D gene is left open where the match is weak. Size values are once, few and many counts, or a class for expanded clones, and some rows have none.

v_gene: TRBV24-1; abundance: NA; j_gene: TRBJ2-5; d_gene: TRBD1; CDR3aa: CATSDPRTGTPYQETQYF; CDR3nt: TGTGCCACCAGTGACCCGAGGACAGGCACCCCGTACCAAGAGACCCAGTACTTC
v_gene: TRBV11-3; abundance: large; j_gene: TRBJ2-5; d_gene: NA; CDR3aa: CASSLGSETQYF; CDR3nt: TGTGCCAGCAGCTTGGGATCGGAGACCCAGTACTTC
v_gene: TRBV23-1; abundance: once; j_gene: TRBJ2-7; d_gene: NA; CDR3aa: CASSRWQSYEQYF; CDR3nt: TGCGCCAGCAGTCGGTGGCAGTCCTACGAGCAGTACTTC
v_gene: TRBV7-2; abundance: NA; j_gene: TRBJ2-7; d_gene: TRBD2; CDR3aa: CASSLGAGRETYEQYF; CDR3nt: TGTGCCAGCAGCTTAGGCGCCGGGAGGGAGACCTACGAGCAGTACTTC
v_gene: TRBV2; abundance: NA; j_gene: TRBJ1-2; d_gene: NA; CDR3aa: CASSEQGTGGYTF; CDR3nt: TGTGCCAGCAGTGAACAGGGGACTGGTGGCTACACCTTC
v_gene: TRBV6-5; abundance: NA; j_gene: TRBJ1-5; d_gene: TRBD1; CDR3aa: CASSYGQGSNQPQHF; CDR3nt: TGTGCCAGCAGTTATGGACAGGGCAGCAATCAGCCCCAGCATTTT
v_gene: TRBV5-1; abundance: NA; j_gene: TRBJ1-5; d_gene: NA; CDR3aa: CASQDTPDQPQHF; CDR3nt: TGCGCCAGCCAGGACACCCCGGATCAGCCCCAGCATTTT
v_gene: TRBV7-9; abundance: NA; j_gene: TRBJ2-3; d_gene: TRBD2; CDR3aa: CASSPTPSGTSGSTDTQYF; CDR3nt: TGTGCCAGCAGCCCCACGCCATCCGGGACTAGCGGAAGCACAGATACGCAGTATTTT
v_gene: TRBV20-1; abundance: NA; j_gene: TRBJ1-5; d_gene: NA; CDR3aa: CSASGTSDSNQPQHF; CDR3nt: TGCAGTGCTAGTGGGACGTCGGATAGCAATCAGCCCCAGCATTTT
v_gene: TRBV6-1; abundance: once; j_gene: TRBJ2-2; d_gene: NA; CDR3aa: CASRGPGTGYTGELFF; CDR3nt: TGTGCCAGCAGGGGGCCCGGGACTGGGTACACCGGGGAGCTGTTTTTT
v_gene: TRBV6-1; abundance: once; j_gene: TRBJ1-4; d_gene: NA; CDR3aa: CASSRRRATNEKLFF; CDR3nt: TGTGCCAGCAGCCGACGCAGGGCAACTAATGAAAAACTGTTTTTT
v_gene: TRBV30; abundance: NA; j_gene: TRBJ1-4; d_gene: NA; CDR3aa: CAWTRAATNEKLFF; CDR3nt: TGTGCCTGGACTAGGGCGGCAACTAATGAAAAACTGTTTTTT
v_gene: TRBV6-1; abundance: NA; j_gene: TRBJ1-5; d_gene: TRBD1; CDR3aa: CASSRGTGYSQPQHF; CDR3nt: TGTGCCAGCAGTCGCGGGACAGGGTATTCGCAGCCCCAGCATTTT
v_gene: TRBV12-3/TRBV12-4; abundance: NA; j_gene: TRBJ2-2; d_gene: TRBD1; CDR3aa: CASTDGTGVTGELFF; CDR3nt: TGTGCCAGCACGGACGGGACAGGGGTTACCGGGGAGCTGTTTTTT
v_gene: TRBV20-1; abundance: NA; j_gene: TRBJ1-2; d_gene: TRBD1; CDR3aa: CSADPSQGGYGYTF; CDR3nt: TGCAGTGCTGACCCATCCCAGGGGGGATATGGCTACACCTTC
v_gene: TRBV11-2; abundance: NA; j_gene: TRBJ2-7; d_gene: TRBD2; CDR3aa: CASSPSGGRNYEQYF; CDR3nt: TGTGCCAGCAGCCCCTCCGGGGGGAGAAACTACGAGCAGTACTTC
v_gene: TRBV6-5; abundance: NA; j_gene: TRBJ1-3; d_gene: NA; CDR3aa: CASSYSSRRTGNTIYF; CDR3nt: TGTGCCAGCAGTTACTCGAGCCGGAGGACGGGAAACACCATATATTTT
v_gene: TRBV7-9; abundance: once; j_gene: TRBJ2-2; d_gene: NA; CDR3aa: CASERNTGELFF; CDR3nt: TGTGCCAGCGAGCGGAACACCGGGGAGCTGTTTTTT
v_gene: TRBV7-9; abundance: few; j_gene: TRBJ1-5; d_gene: NA; CDR3aa: CASSGWEPRQPQHF; CDR3nt: TGTGCCAGCAGCGGGTGGGAACCCAGGCAGCCCCAGCATTTT
v_gene: TRBV6-1; abundance: once; j_gene: TRBJ1-2; d_gene: NA; CDR3aa: CASAGRGRLGYTF; CDR3nt: TGTGCCAGCGCTGGGCGCGGACGACTTGGCTACACCTTC
v_gene: TRBV6-2/TRBV6-3; abundance: NA; j_gene: TRBJ1-5; d_gene: NA; CDR3aa: CASSYESRGNQPQHF; CDR3nt: TGTGCCAGCAGTTACGAGTCCCGGGGCAATCAGCCCCAGCATTTT
v_gene: TRBV12-3/TRBV12-4; abundance: NA; j_gene: TRBJ1-4; d_gene: TRBD1; CDR3aa: CASSLVGTGAGKLFF; CDR3nt: TGTGCCAGCAGTTTAGTGGGGACAGGCGCCGGAAAACTGTTTTTT
v_gene: TRBV6-1; abundance: medium-sized; j_gene: TRBJ2-3; d_gene: NA; CDR3aa: CASSLGRELTDTQYF; CDR3nt: TGTGCCAGCAGCCTGGGACGCGAGTTGACAGATACGCAGTATTTT
v_gene: TRBV6-2/TRBV6-3; abundance: NA; j_gene: TRBJ2-7; d_gene: TRBD1; CDR3aa: CASSRGTGDYEQYF; CDR3nt: TGTGCCAGCTCTCGCGGGACAGGGGACTACGAGCAGTACTTC
v_gene: TRBV28; abundance: NA; j_gene: TRBJ2-2; d_gene: NA; CDR3aa: CASSLYGMGTSPSGELFF; CDR3nt: TGTGCCAGCAGTTTATATGGTATGGGCACCTCCCCTTCCGGGGAGCTGTTTTTT
v_gene: TRBV2; abundance: NA; j_gene: TRBJ1-2; d_gene: NA; CDR3aa: CASIRGAMAWGDGYTF; CDR3nt: TGTGCCAGCATACGGGGAGCAATGGCCTGGGGCGATGGCTACACCTTC
v_gene: TRBV27; abundance: NA; j_gene: TRBJ1-1; d_gene: NA; CDR3aa: CASSLSKHTNTEAFF; CDR3nt: TGTGCCAGCAGTTTATCGAAACATACGAACACTGAAGCTTTCTTT
v_gene: TRBV30; abundance: NA; j_gene: TRBJ1-5; d_gene: NA; CDR3aa: CAWRSGFNQPQHF; CDR3nt: TGTGCCTGGAGATCGGGATTCAATCAGCCCCAGCATTTT
v_gene: TRBV28; abundance: NA; j_gene: TRBJ2-4; d_gene: NA; CDR3aa: CASSLWGVLAKNIQYF; CDR3nt: TGTGCCAGCAGTTTATGGGGCGTGCTAGCCAAAAACATTCAGTACTTC
v_gene: TRBV10-3; abundance: NA; j_gene: TRBJ2-5; d_gene: NA; CDR3aa: CAISGAGAQETQYF; CDR3nt: TGTGCCATCAGTGGGGCGGGGGCCCAAGAGACCCAGTACTTC
v_gene: TRBV10-3; abundance: NA; j_gene: TRBJ1-2; d_gene: TRBD1; CDR3aa: CAITQSTGRGPDTF; CDR3nt: TGTGCCATCACCCAGTCGACAGGGAGGGGTCCGGACACCTTC
v_gene: TRBV28; abundance: NA; j_gene: TRBJ1-2; d_gene: NA; CDR3aa: CASSPGQPSYGYTF; CDR3nt: TGTGCCAGCAGTCCCGGACAGCCTTCCTATGGCTACACCTTC
v_gene: TRBV9; abundance: NA; j_gene: TRBJ1-2; d_gene: NA; CDR3aa: CASSVAGDYGYTF; CDR3nt: TGTGCCAGCAGCGTAGCAGGGGACTATGGCTACACCTTC
v_gene: TRBV6-1; abundance: NA; j_gene: TRBJ1-2; d_gene: NA; CDR3aa: CASSERGGGRGEGGYTF; CDR3nt: TGTGCCAGCAGTGAAAGAGGGGGTGGCAGGGGAGAAGGTGGCTACACCTTC
v_gene: TRBV19; abundance: NA; j_gene: TRBJ1-5; d_gene: NA; CDR3aa: CASSIRRQADVNQPQHF; CDR3nt: TGTGCCAGTAGTATCAGGAGACAAGCTGATGTCAATCAGCCCCAGCATTTT
v_gene: TRBV6-5; abundance: NA; j_gene: TRBJ1-4; d_gene: NA; CDR3aa: CASSYSRPGEATTNEKLFF; CDR3nt: TGTGCCAGCAGTTACTCAAGGCCCGGCGAAGCTACAACTAATGAAAAACTGTTTTTT
v_gene: TRBV7-9; abundance: NA; j_gene: TRBJ1-2; d_gene: TRBD1; CDR3aa: CARISDRAPGGGGYTF; CDR3nt: TGTGCCAGGATCTCGGATCGGGCCCCAGGGGGGGGTGGCTACACCTTC
v_gene: TRBV7-9; abundance: NA; j_gene: TRBJ2-7; d_gene: TRBD1; CDR3aa: CASRPPGTGTYEQYF; CDR3nt: TGTGCCAGCAGGCCTCCCGGGACAGGGACCTACGAGCAGTACTTC
v_gene: TRBV20-1; abundance: NA; j_gene: TRBJ1-2; d_gene: TRBD1; CDR3aa: CSAVAGGWGYTF; CDR3nt: TGCAGTGCCGTCGCAGGGGGCTGGGGCTACACCTTC
v_gene: TRBV30; abundance: NA; j_gene: TRBJ1-6; d_gene: TRBD1; CDR3aa: CAWSRTGHNSPLHF; CDR3nt: TGTGCCTGGAGCCGGACAGGACATAATTCACCCCTCCACTTT
v_gene: TRBV6-4; abundance: NA; j_gene: TRBJ2-3; d_gene: NA; CDR3aa: CASSLAPNTDTQYF; CDR3nt: TGTGCCAGCAGTCTGGCCCCTAACACAGATACGCAGTATTTT
v_gene: TRBV20-1; abundance: NA; j_gene: TRBJ1-5; d_gene: TRBD1; CDR3aa: CSATRIGGQEPQHF; CDR3nt: TGCAGTGCTACTCGAATAGGGGGCCAAGAGCCCCAGCATTTT
v_gene: TRBV29-1; abundance: large; j_gene: TRBJ2-7; d_gene: TRBD1; CDR3aa: CSVAGQLTSYEQYF; CDR3nt: TGCAGCGTTGCGGGACAGCTTACCTCCTACGAGCAGTACTTC
v_gene: TRBV20-1; abundance: NA; j_gene: TRBJ2-6; d_gene: NA; CDR3aa: CSARDGSSGANVLTF; CDR3nt: TGCAGTGCTAGAGATGGCAGCTCTGGGGCCAACGTCCTGACTTTC
v_gene: TRBV27; abundance: NA; j_gene: TRBJ1-3; d_gene: TRBD1; CDR3aa: CASSLYRGPGNTIYF; CDR3nt: TGTGCCAGCAGTTTATACAGGGGACCTGGAAACACCATATATTTT
v_gene: TRBV29-1; abundance: NA; j_gene: TRBJ2-7; d_gene: NA; CDR3aa: CSVEEDTYEQYF; CDR3nt: TGCAGCGTTGAAGAGGACACCTACGAGCAGTACTTC
v_gene: TRBV19; abundance: NA; j_gene: TRBJ2-3; d_gene: NA; CDR3aa: CASSSGLQGTQYF; CDR3nt: TGTGCCAGTAGTAGTGGCCTACAGGGAACGCAGTATTTT
v_gene: TRBV12-3/TRBV12-4; abundance: few; j_gene: TRBJ1-2; d_gene: NA; CDR3aa: CASSFSAGGYGYTF; CDR3nt: TGTGCCAGCAGTTTTTCGGCAGGAGGCTATGGCTACACCTTC
v_gene: TRBV20-1; abundance: NA; j_gene: TRBJ1-5; d_gene: NA; CDR3aa: CSARSPGGQSLSNQPQHF; CDR3nt: TGCAGTGCTAGGTCCCCCGGTGGGCAATCGCTTAGCAATCAGCCCCAGCATTTT
v_gene: TRBV10-1; abundance: NA; j_gene: TRBJ1-5; d_gene: NA; CDR3aa: CASSDSGFNQPQHF; CDR3nt: TGCGCCAGCAGTGATTCAGGGTTTAATCAGCCCCAGCATTTT
v_gene: TRBV20-1; abundance: once; j_gene: TRBJ2-5; d_gene: NA; CDR3aa: CSARVAWAQETQYF; CDR3nt: TGCAGTGCTAGAGTCGCGTGGGCACAAGAGACCCAGTACTTC
v_gene: TRBV6-2/TRBV6-3; abundance: NA; j_gene: TRBJ2-7; d_gene: TRBD1; CDR3aa: CASSKLKGQGNSYEQYF; CDR3nt: TGTGCCAGCAGTAAACTTAAGGGACAGGGAAACTCCTACGAGCAGTACTTC
v_gene: TRBV20-1; abundance: NA; j_gene: TRBJ2-7; d_gene: TRBD1; CDR3aa: CSAPYSGQARYEQYF; CDR3nt: TGCAGTGCTCCGTACTCCGGACAGGCGCGCTACGAGCAGTACTTC